What follows are 24 T cell receptor beta chains derived from one specimen sequenced in a study of blood T cell dynamics during melanoma immunotherapy. Profiling relied on immunoSEQ multiplex PCR, and the TCRdb table lists in-frame clones only, not all of them. The sample lists some 4,000 clones, around 84% occurring once. Sample time point: pre-treatment baseline. This material consisted of blood, taken from a patient treated with checkpoint blockade. These TCRs come from a human donor with melanoma.

The V call is TRBV14, the J call TRBJ1-2; D is unresolved. This CDR3 has 14 amino acids. CDR1 SGHDN and CDR2 FVKESK come from the germline V gene. V shed 0 bases and J shed 4 bases, with 9 bases lying between them. The CDR3 region has the DNA TGTGCCAGCAGCCAAGATCTACACCTCTATGGCTACACCTTC. This codes for CASSQDLHLYGYTF.

The gene calls are TRBV5-1 and TRBJ1-2, with unresolved D. Trimming shortened V by 0 bases and J by 4 bases, and 16 bases separated the two germline ends. Germline V gene data show CDR1 as SGHRS and CDR2 as YFSETQ. The CDR3 contains 16 residues. The CDR3 sequence: CASSLGAARMGYGYTF. The CDR3 coding sequence is TGCGCCAGCAGCTTGGGGGCGGCCAGAATGGGCTATGGCTACACCTTC.

This clone was counted a few times. CDR3 in amino acids: CASSQDLRVQPQHF. The CDR3 DNA follows: TGCGCCAGCAGCCAAGATCTGAGGGTTCAGCCCCAGCATTTT. This rearrangement joins TRBV4-3 to TRBJ1-5, with D unclear. CDR1 and CDR2 from the germline V gene are LGHNA and YSLEER. The CDR3 covers 14 residues. V dropped 0 bases and J dropped 6 bases, with 9 bases sitting between them.

The V gene is TRBV30, the J gene TRBJ2-7, with TRBD2 matching 8 bases. Germline V gives CDR1 GTSNPN, CDR2 SVGIG (reference sequence). This CDR3 has 15 residues. J was trimmed by 7 bases and V by 4 bases; bases with no gene match: 15. CDR3 amino acids: CAWTLGIAGTREQYF. For the CDR3, the DNA is TGTGCCTGGACCCTAGGGATAGCGGGGACTAGGGAGCAGTACTTC.

This chain links TRBV11-2 with TRBJ1-2; D remains unclear. Germline-derived CDR1 and CDR2 are SGHAT and FQNNGV. Trimming cost V 5 bases and J 5 bases, with 9 bases left between them. The CDR3 consists of 12 residues. The CDR3 DNA follows: TGTGCCAGCAGCGCATACGAGTATGGCTACACCTTC. Its translation is CASSAYEYGYTF.

The genes are TRBV6-6 and TRBJ1-1; 8 bases agree with TRBD1. CDR3 length: 15 amino acids. Germline trimming cut 7 bases from V and 1 base from J; bases unmatched to any gene: 8. Germline assignment: CDR1 MNHNY and CDR2 SVGAGI (reference sequence). The CDR3: CASKQGGVRNTEAFF. In DNA, the CDR3 is TGTGCCAGCAAACAGGGGGGGGTTAGGAACACTGAAGCTTTCTTT.

The V gene is TRBV5-5, the J gene TRBJ1-2; a possible D gene is TRBD1 (5 bases). Trimming left V 3 bases short and J 8 bases short, with 11 bases between. The CDR3 loop spans 12 amino acids. The germline V gene encodes CDR1 SGHKS and CDR2 YYEKEE (reference sequence). The CDR3 DNA reads TGTGCCAGCAGCTCTGACAGTTACGGCTACACCTTC. Translated: CASSSDSYGYTF.

The J gene is TRBJ1-1, the V gene TRBV7-9; no reliable D call. This CDR3 spans 13 amino acids. Trimming cost V 1 base and J 1 base, with 4 bases left between them. Per the germline V gene, CDR1 is SEHNR and CDR2 is FQNEAQ (reference sequence). The CDR3 region is CASSLEGNTEAFF. The DNA for the CDR3 is TGTGCCAGCAGCTTAGAAGGGAACACTGAAGCTTTCTTT.

This clone was detected only a few times. The J gene is TRBJ1-5, the V gene TRBV30; D is uncertain. Germline-derived CDR1 and CDR2 are GTSNPN and SVGIG (reference sequence). CDR3 length: 15 amino acids. V shed 1 base and J shed 4 bases, with 14 bases lying between them. The CDR3 loop is CAWSGAAALNQPQHF. CDR3 sequence (DNA): TGTGCCTGGAGTGGGGCCGCCGCCCTTAATCAGCCCCAGCATTTT.

The V and J genes are TRBV4-1 and TRBJ1-1; D is uncertain. V was shortened by 1 base and J by 7 bases, with 7 bases between the two germline ends. CDR1 and CDR2 (germline): MGHRA, YSYEKL. The CDR3 is made up of 12 amino acids. The CDR3 coding sequence is TGCGCCAGCAGCCAAGCGGCCAGTGAAGCTTTCTTT. Amino acids: CASSQAASEAFF.

The rearrangement links TRBV18 to TRBJ1-2, with D possibly matching TRBD1 (5 bases). CDR3 length equals 15 residues. Germline CDR1 reads KGHSH; CDR2 reads LQKENI. With 1 base removed from V and 0 bases from J, the gap between germline ends came to 9 bases. CDR3 sequence: CASSPQGIANYGYTF. CDR3 sequence (DNA): TGTGCCAGCTCACCACAGGGGATAGCTAACTATGGCTACACCTTC.

The chain carries TRBV19 and TRBJ1-6; D call uncertain. Germline V CDR1 and CDR2: LNHDA, SQIVND (reference sequence). The CDR3 loop spans 12 amino acids. The ends were cut back, 7 bases at V and 4 bases at J, with 5 bases in the middle. The CDR3: CASNKYNSPLHF. Here the CDR3 DNA reads TGTGCCAGTAACAAGTATAATTCACCCCTCCACTTT. The full variable domain, completed using reference TRBV19 and TRBJ1-6, is DGGITQSPKYLFRKEGQNVTLSCEQNLNHDAMYWYRQDPGQGLRLIYYSQIVNDFQKGDIAEGYSVSREKKESFPLTVTSAQKNPTAFYLCASNKYNSPLHFGNGTRLTVT.

The DNA for the CDR3 is TGTGCCAGCAGTTCCCCCACAGGTTCCAGATCGCGTGGCTACACCTTC. It specifies CASSSPTGSRSRGYTF. This rearrangement joins TRBV27 to TRBJ1-2, with D perhaps TRBD1 (5 bases). This CDR3 spans 16 amino acids. CDR1 and CDR2 from the germline V gene are MNHEY and SMNVEV (reference sequence). The V end lost 4 bases, the J end lost 7 bases, and 22 bases lay between the germline ends.

This clone has just a few counts. This chain links TRBV5-1 with TRBJ1-6, with TRBD1 as a possible D gene (6 bases). The CDR3 is 15 amino acids. V gave up 4 bases and J gave up 6 bases, with 14 bases separating them. Germline loops: CDR1 SGHRS, CDR2 YFSETQ. The CDR3 DNA follows: TGCGCCAGCAGCCCGCCCGGACAGTCTAATTCACCCCTCCACTTT. It specifies CASSPPGQSNSPLHF.

The chain couples TRBV27 to TRBJ1-4, with a weak D call TRBD1 (5 bases). The germline gives CDR1 MNHEY, CDR2 SMNVEV (reference sequence). V lost 8 bases and J lost 8, with 18 bases in between. This CDR3 is built from 14 residues. CDR3 sequence: CASRGSLGGEKLFF. The DNA of the CDR3 is TGTGCCAGCCGGGGGAGTCTGGGGGGAGAAAAACTGTTTTTT.

This clone was seen a handful of times. The rearrangement uses TRBV9 and TRBJ1-4; D call uncertain. This CDR3 is built from 14 residues. Germline CDR1 SGDLS, CDR2 YYNGEE. The V and J ends lost 0 bases and 4 bases respectively, with 7 bases between them. Here the CDR3 DNA reads TGTGCCAGCAGCGTAGCGGGAGGTAATGAAAAACTGTTTTTT. Translating gives CASSVAGGNEKLFF.

This chain connects TRBV27 to TRBJ1-3; D call uncertain. The V gene lost 4 bases and the J gene lost 1 base, with 5 bases spanning the gap. The germline V gene encodes CDR1 MNHEY and CDR2 SMNVEV (reference sequence). This CDR3 comprises 13 residues. In DNA form, the CDR3 reads TGTGCCAGCAGTTCCGGGTCTGGAAACACCATATATTTT. This sequence encodes CASSSGSGNTIYF.

In this sample, this clone turned up once. J is TRBJ2-2 and V is TRBV21-1. TRBV21-1 counts as a pseudogene. The CDR3 covers 16 residues. The CDR3 here is CASIALVGCHTGELFF. In DNA form, the CDR3 reads TGTGCCAGCATCGCCCTAGTGGGGTGTCACACCGGGGAGCTGTTTTTT.

This clone was detected once. The chain has TRBV18 and TRBJ1-2; D not resolved. Germline CDR1 is KGHSH and CDR2 is LQKENI. Trimming removed 3 bases from V and 8 bases from J, with 13 bases in between. This CDR3 region has 13 residues. The CDR3 coding sequence is TGTGCCAGCTCACCCGGGCCCGGCAGGGGCTACACCTTC. Translation gives CASSPGPGRGYTF. The full variable domain, with the rest looked up from reference TRBV18 and TRBJ1-2, is NAGVMQNPRHLVRRRGQEARLRCSPMKGHSHVYWYRQLPEEGLKFMVYLQKENIIDESGMPKERFSAEFPKEGPSILRIQQVVRGDSAAYFCASSPGPGRGYTFGSGTRLTVV.

V usage is TRBV6-1 and J usage is TRBJ1-5; unclear D gene. This CDR3 comprises 13 residues. CDR1 and CDR2 from the germline V gene are MNHNS and SASEGT. The ends were cut back, 8 bases at V and 5 bases at J, with 13 bases in the middle. CDR3 sequence: CASALPPYQPQHF. The CDR3 DNA reads as TGTGCCAGCGCCTTACCCCCTTATCAGCCCCAGCATTTT.

The chain employs TRBV29-1 and TRBJ2-7; D is unclear. The CDR3 has 13 amino acids. CDR1 is SQVTM, CDR2 ANQGSEA, per germline. The V end was cut by 1 base, the J end by 0 bases, with 7 bases between. The CDR3 loop is CSVEGTASYEQYF. The CDR3 nucleotides read TGCAGCGTTGAAGGGACGGCCTCCTACGAGCAGTACTTC.

The chain carries TRBV4-3 and TRBJ1-2; TRBD1 matches at 9 bases. Germline-derived CDR1 and CDR2 are LGHNA and YSLEER. This CDR3 spans 17 amino acids. Losses at the gene ends were 3 bases for V and 4 bases for J; bases not matched to a gene: 12. This CDR3 reads CASSHAKQGAGSYGYTF. The DNA of the CDR3 is TGCGCCAGCAGCCACGCTAAACAGGGGGCAGGATCCTATGGCTACACCTTC.

V and J are TRBV19 and TRBJ1-4; 9 bases agree with TRBD1. The V and J ends lost 5 bases and 8 bases, in that order; junction bases with no gene match: 12. Germline assignment: CDR1 LNHDA and CDR2 SQIVND (reference sequence). The CDR3 has 16 residues. CDR3 bases: TGTGCCAGTAGTTCGTCCACCGGGACAGGGAACGAAAAACTGTTTTTT. This codes for CASSSSTGTGNEKLFF.

The chain recombines TRBV10-3 with TRBJ1-4, with TRBD1 as a possible D gene (5 bases). V was pared by 0 bases and J by 3 bases, with 11 bases between. In germline, CDR1 is ENHRY, CDR2 SYGVKD. This CDR3 region has 16 residues. The DNA of the CDR3 is TGTGCCATCAGTGAGTCGAAAGCGACAGCTAATGAAAAACTGTTTTTT. This sequence encodes CAISESKATANEKLFF.